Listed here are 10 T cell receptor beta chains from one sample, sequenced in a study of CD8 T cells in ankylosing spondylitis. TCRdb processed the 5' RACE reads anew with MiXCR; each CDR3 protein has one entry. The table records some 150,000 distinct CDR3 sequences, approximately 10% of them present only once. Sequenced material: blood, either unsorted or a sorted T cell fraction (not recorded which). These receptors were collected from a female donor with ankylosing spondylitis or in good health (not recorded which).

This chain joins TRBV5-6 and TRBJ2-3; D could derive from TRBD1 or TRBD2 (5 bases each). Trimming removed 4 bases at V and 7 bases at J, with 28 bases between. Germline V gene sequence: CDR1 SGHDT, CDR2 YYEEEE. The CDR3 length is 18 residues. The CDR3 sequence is CASSPRDGAKGYLYTQYF. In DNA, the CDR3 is TGTGCCAGCAGCCCACGGGATGGCGCGAAGGGGTATTTGTATACGCAGTATTTT.

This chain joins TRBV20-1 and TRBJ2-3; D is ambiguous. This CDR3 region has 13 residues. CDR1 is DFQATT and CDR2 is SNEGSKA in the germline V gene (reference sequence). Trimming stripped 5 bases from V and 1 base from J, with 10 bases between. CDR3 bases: TGCAGTGCTGCCGTGGAACGCACAGATACGCAGTATTTT. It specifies CSAAVERTDTQYF.

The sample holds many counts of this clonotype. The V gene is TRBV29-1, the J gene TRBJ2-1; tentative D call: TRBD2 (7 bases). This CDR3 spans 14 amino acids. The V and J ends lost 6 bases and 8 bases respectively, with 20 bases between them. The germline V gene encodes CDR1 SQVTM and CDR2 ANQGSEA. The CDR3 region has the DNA TGCAGCGTGATTGAAACGGGGGGCCGGGATGAGCAGTTCTTC. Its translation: CSVIETGGRDEQFF.

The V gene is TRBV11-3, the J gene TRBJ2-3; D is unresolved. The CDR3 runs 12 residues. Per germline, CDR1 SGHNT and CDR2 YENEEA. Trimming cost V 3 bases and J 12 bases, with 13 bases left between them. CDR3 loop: CASSFGPGRQYF. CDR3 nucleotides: TGTGCCAGCAGCTTTGGTCCTGGAAGACAGTATTTT.

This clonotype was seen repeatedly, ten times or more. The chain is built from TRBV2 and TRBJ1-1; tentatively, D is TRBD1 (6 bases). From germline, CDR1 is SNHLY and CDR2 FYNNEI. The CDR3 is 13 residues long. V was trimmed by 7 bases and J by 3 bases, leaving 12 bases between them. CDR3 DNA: TGTGCCAGCACCTCGGGGGCTGACACTGAAGCTTTCTTT. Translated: CASTSGADTEAFF.

The CDR3 protein is CASSSSSPAVSYEQYF. The CDR3 bases are TGTGCCAGCAGCTCGTCATCCCCGGCTGTCTCCTACGAGCAGTACTTC. V usage is TRBV7-2 and J usage is TRBJ2-7; D ambiguous. The CDR3 sequence is 16 residues long. The V gene's germline CDR1 is SGHTA and CDR2 FQGNSA. Trimming cost V 4 bases and J 0 bases, with 16 bases left between them.

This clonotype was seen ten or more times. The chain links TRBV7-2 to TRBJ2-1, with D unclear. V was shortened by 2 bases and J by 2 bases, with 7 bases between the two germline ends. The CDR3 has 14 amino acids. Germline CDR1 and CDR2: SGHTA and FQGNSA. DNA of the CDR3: TGTGCCAGCAGCTTACCAGGACCCTACAATGAGCAGTTCTTC. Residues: CASSLPGPYNEQFF.

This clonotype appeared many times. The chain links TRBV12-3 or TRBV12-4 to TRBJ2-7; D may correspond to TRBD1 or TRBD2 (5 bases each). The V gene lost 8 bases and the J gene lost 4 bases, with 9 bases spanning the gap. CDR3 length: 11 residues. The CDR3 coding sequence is TGTGCCAGCGCAGAGGGGTACGAGCAGTACTTC. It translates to CASAEGYEQYF.

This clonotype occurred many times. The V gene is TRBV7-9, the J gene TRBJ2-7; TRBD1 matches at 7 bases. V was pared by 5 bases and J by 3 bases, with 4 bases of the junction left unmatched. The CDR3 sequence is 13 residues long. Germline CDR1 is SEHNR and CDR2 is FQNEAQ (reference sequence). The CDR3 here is CASSRGDSYEQYF. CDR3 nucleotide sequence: TGTGCCAGCAGCCGAGGGGACAGCTACGAGCAGTACTTC.

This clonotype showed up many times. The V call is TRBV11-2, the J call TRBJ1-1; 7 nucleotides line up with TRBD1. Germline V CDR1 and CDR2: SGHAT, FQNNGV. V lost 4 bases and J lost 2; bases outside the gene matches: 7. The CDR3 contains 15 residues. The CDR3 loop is CASSSLRGRNTEAFF. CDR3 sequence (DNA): TGTGCCAGCAGCTCTTTAAGGGGGCGCAACACTGAAGCTTTCTTT.